This T cell receptor (beta chain) was found in a study of cytomegalovirus exposure and HLA in healthy donors. Amplification used 60 Vbeta primers and 13 Jbeta primers. The data were produced by immunoSEQ multiplex PCR, yet TCRdb's version contains in-frame clones alone and is incomplete. Among a few hundred thousand clones listed, nearly 95% were seen once. CDR3 length equals 13 residues. Per germline, CDR1 SNHLY and CDR2 FYNNEI. V shed 8 bases and J 2 bases; nucleotides not matched to a gene: 6. The specimen sequenced was PBMCs. This TCR was sampled from a girl under 10 years old in good health and CMV-seronegative. The V call is TRBV2, the J call TRBJ2-7; 7 bases map to TRBD1. CDR3 sequence: CASLDRPAYEQYF. The CDR3 nucleotides read TGTGCCAGCCTGGACAGGCCTGCCTACGAGCAGTACTTC.